Given below is one T cell receptor (beta chain) in context. Trimming shortened V by 6 bases and J by 3 bases, and 12 bases separated the two germline ends. This CDR3 is 13 amino acids long. Germline CDR1 DFQATT, CDR2 SNEGSKA (reference sequence). The record originates from a study of CD8 T cells in Susac syndrome. Study information: Treatment at blood withdrawal was none, corticosteroids, or intravenous immunoglobulin alone in Susac syndrome patients.

Random hexamers served to reverse transcribe roughly 0.5 to 1 ug RNA. Amplification of TCR beta CDR3 spanned 54 Vbeta and 13 Jbeta via immunoSEQ multiplex PCR. TCRdb re-derived calls from the immunoSEQ multiplex PCR reads in MiXCR, one entry per CDR3 protein. This sample yields 140,000 or so distinct CDR3 sequences, of which around 95% are seen a single time; 0.065% to 0.095% belongs to the top ten. Sequencing of TCR beta was undertaken in CD8+ and CD4+ T cells derived from blood. FACS was used to enrich TEMRA cells, whereas the CD8+ and CD4+ T cells were obtained by negative isolation. The clonotype originates from a human donor with Susac syndrome. The J gene is TRBJ1-5, the V gene TRBV20-1; perhaps TRBD1 as D (5 bases). Material for sequencing was CD4+ T cells from PBMCs. CDR3 bases: TGCAGTGCCGTGGGACTTAACAATCAGCCCCAGCATTTT. It translates to CSAVGLNNQPQHF.